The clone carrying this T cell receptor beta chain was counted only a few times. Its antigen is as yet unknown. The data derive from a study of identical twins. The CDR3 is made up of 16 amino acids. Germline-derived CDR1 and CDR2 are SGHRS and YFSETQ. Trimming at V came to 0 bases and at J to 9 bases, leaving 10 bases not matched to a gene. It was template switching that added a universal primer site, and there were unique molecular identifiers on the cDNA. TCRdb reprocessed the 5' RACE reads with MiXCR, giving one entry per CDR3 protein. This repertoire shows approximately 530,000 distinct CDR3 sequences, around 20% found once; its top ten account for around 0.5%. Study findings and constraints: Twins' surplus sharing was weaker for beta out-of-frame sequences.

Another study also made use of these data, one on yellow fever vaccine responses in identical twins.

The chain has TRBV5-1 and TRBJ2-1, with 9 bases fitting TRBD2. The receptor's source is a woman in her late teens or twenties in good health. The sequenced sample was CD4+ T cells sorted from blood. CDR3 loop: CASSLEAGGPVGEQFF. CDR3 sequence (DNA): TGCGCCAGCAGCTTGGAGGCGGGAGGGCCGGTAGGTGAGCAGTTCTTC.